These 5 T cell receptor beta chains came from one sample sequenced in a study of T-cell reconstitution after alpha-beta-depleted transplantation in children. Preparation of the TCRbeta library used unique molecular identifiers. MiXCR was run by TCRdb on the PCR reads, yielding one entry per CDR3 protein. This sample has around 87,000 distinct CDR3 sequences, with approximately 9.2% found just once. The input for sequencing was PBMCs from the stem cell graft donor, taken from the stem cell graft. These receptors originate from a human donor who donated a stem cell graft to a child with congenital amegakaryocytic thrombocytopenia.

Turning to this clonotype: This may be a read error, as it is one base from a much larger clone. The rearrangement joins TRBV19 to TRBJ1-6; D is unclear. Trimming took off 6 bases at V and 8 bases at J, with 23 bases between the two ends. The CDR3 runs to 17 residues. In germline, CDR1 is LNHDA, CDR2 SQIVND (reference sequence). The CDR3 sequence is CASRIHVDGPSDSPLHF. CDR3 DNA sequence: TGTGCCAGTAGGATACATGTCGACGGTCCTTCGGATTCACCCCTCCACTTT.

At least ten counts were recorded for this clonotype. The gene calls are TRBV7-2 and TRBJ2-1; D is ambiguous. V gave up 0 bases and J gave up 7 bases, with 10 bases separating them. CDR1 SGHTA and CDR2 FQGNSA come from the germline V gene. The CDR3 spans 14 residues. The CDR3 nucleotides read TGTGCCAGCAGCTTAGCGCCGGCTACGAATGAGCAGTTCTTC. It translates to CASSLAPATNEQFF.

This clonotype was counted at least ten times. The chain has TRBV6-5 and TRBJ2-7; 10 nucleotides agree with TRBD2. In germline, CDR1 is MNHEY, CDR2 SVGAGI. The junction had 2 bases not matched to a gene; V was cut back by 2 bases and J by 7 bases. The CDR3 has 13 residues. This chain's CDR3 is CASSYTAGGEQYF. For the CDR3, the DNA is TGTGCCAGCAGTTACACAGCGGGAGGGGAGCAGTACTTC.

This clonotype has at least ten counts. This chain connects TRBV12-3 or TRBV12-4 to TRBJ1-2; possibly TRBD1 for D (5 bases). This CDR3 is 14 amino acids long. The V end was cut by 0 bases, the J end by 0 bases, with 5 bases between. The CDR3 region is CASSLAGANYGYTF. The DNA for the CDR3 is TGTGCCAGCAGTTTAGCGGGGGCTAACTATGGCTACACCTTC.

In its sample, this clonotype was seen a few times. This may stem from a read error, because a much larger clone lies one nucleotide away. The J gene is TRBJ1-2, the V gene TRBV6-6; TRBD1 aligns across 8 bases. Germline V CDR1 and CDR2: MNHNY, SVGAGI (reference sequence). J was trimmed by 8 bases and V by 8 bases; bases with no gene match: 7. This CDR3 is built from 12 residues. The CDR3 DNA reads TGTGCCAGCCGCGACAGGGGCTCCGGCTACACCTTC. It specifies CASRDRGSGYTF.